The rows below give T cell receptor beta chains drawn from one sample of a study of blood T cell repertoires in COVID-19. The assay was immunoSEQ multiplex PCR, and TCRdb's table has in-frame clones only and misses some. The sample carries about 82,000 clones, around four fifths recorded once. The sample taken for sequencing was peripheral blood. The receptors come from a man aged 80 or over with active or convalescent COVID-19. Each CDR3 is given with its conserved first and last residue. Fields, in order: V gene, J gene, D gene, clone size, CDR3 DNA, CDR3 protein. A D gene is named only where the DNA matches it firmly. The size field is filled for only some rows; it gives once, few, many or a size class.

TRBV11-2	TRBJ2-3	.	.	TGTGCCAGCGGGACACTCGATACGCAGTATTTT	CASGTLDTQYF
TRBV11-2	TRBJ1-1	TRBD1	.	TGTGCCAGCAGCTTAGTAAGACAGGGCACTGAAGCTTTCTTT	CASSLVRQGTEAFF
TRBV19	TRBJ2-5	.	.	TGTGCCAGTAGTACGTCCGGGAGTTCGGAGACCCAGTACTTC	CASSTSGSSETQYF
TRBV11-2	TRBJ1-1	.	.	TGTGCCAGCAGAAAGAGGGGGGGTGGCACTGAAGCTTTCTTT	CASRKRGGGTEAFF
TRBV6-4	TRBJ1-3	TRBD1	.	TGTGCCAGCAGAGGACAGGGAGGAAACACCATATATTTT	CASRGQGGNTIYF
TRBV5-6	TRBJ2-5	.	.	TGTGCCAGCAGCTGGGACACCCAAGAGACCCAGTACTTC	CASSWDTQETQYF
TRBV30	TRBJ2-3	TRBD2	once	TGTGCCTGGGAGAGCGGGAGGGCCGGACTCGTCACAGATACGCAGTATTTT	CAWESGRAGLVTDTQYF
TRBV5-5	TRBJ2-2	TRBD2	few	TGTGCCAGCAGCGCGCTAACCGGGAGGCCCACCGGGGAGCTGTTTTTT	CASSALTGRPTGELFF
TRBV30	TRBJ1-2	TRBD1	once	TGTGCCTGCGGGGACAGACTCTATGGCTACACCTTC	CACGDRLYGYTF
TRBV9	TRBJ1-1	TRBD1	.	TGTGCCAGCAGCAACTACGGACAGGGCCCGCCAGCTTTCTTT	CASSNYGQGPPAFF
TRBV11-2	TRBJ2-2	.	.	TGTGCCAGCATATGGGGGCACACCGGGGAGCTGTTTTTT	CASIWGHTGELFF
TRBV19	TRBJ1-2	.	.	TGTGCCAGTAGCACACTTCCGGGGTCCTATGGCTACACCTTC	CASSTLPGSYGYTF
TRBV5-8	TRBJ2-2	.	.	TGTGCCAGCAGCTTCCGGGCCCGGCTTGGAGGGGCCGGGGAGCTGTTTTTT	CASSFRARLGGAGELFF
TRBV10-3	TRBJ1-6	.	.	TGTGCCATCAGCCCGACAGATTCACCCCTCCACTTT	CAISPTDSPLHF
TRBV19	TRBJ2-2	.	.	TGTGCCAGTAACGTTCGGGCAGGGACAACCGGGGAGCTGTTTTTT	CASNVRAGTTGELFF
TRBV6-4	TRBJ1-1	.	.	TGTGCCAGCAGGAACACAGAGAACACTGAAGCTTTCTTT	CASRNTENTEAFF
TRBV9	TRBJ2-2	.	.	TGTGCCAGCAGCGCCGGGTGGACCGGGGAGCTGTTTTTT	CASSAGWTGELFF
TRBV18	TRBJ2-3	TRBD2	.	TGTGCCAGCTCACCACCGGGACTAGCGGGAGGCTTACGCACAGATACGCAGTATTTT	CASSPPGLAGGLRTDTQYF
TRBV30	TRBJ1-1	.	few	TGTGCCCTGACTCTTGAAAACACTGAAGCTTTCTTT	CALTLENTEAFF
TRBV10-2	TRBJ2-6	TRBD1	once	TGCGCCAGCAGCGAACAGGGACAGGCTGGGGCCAACGTCCTGACTTTC	CASSEQGQAGANVLTF
TRBV29-1	TRBJ1-2	TRBD1	.	TGCAGCGTTGAGAGGGGGACAGGGATTTATGGCTACACCTTC	CSVERGTGIYGYTF
TRBV9	TRBJ2-3	TRBD2	.	TGTGCCAGCAGGAGGACTAGCGGGGGGGCAGATACGCAGTATTTT	CASRRTSGGADTQYF
TRBV4-1	TRBJ2-4	TRBD2	.	TGCGCCAGCAGCCATTTAGGACTAGCGGGGGGGTTAGGTAACATTCAGTACTTC	CASSHLGLAGGLGNIQYF
TRBV19	TRBJ1-2	.	.	TGTGCCAGTAGTATCCAGCTTGTTAAGACGGAGAATGGCTACACCTTC	CASSIQLVKTENGYTF
TRBV5-1	TRBJ1-1	TRBD1	.	TGCGCCAGCAGACGACAGGGGGAGAACACTGAAGCTTTCTTT	CASRRQGENTEAFF
TRBV29-1	TRBJ2-3	.	once	TGCAGCGTTGAACGAAGGAGGGGCCCTGGCGATACGCAGTATTTT	CSVERRRGPGDTQYF
TRBV11-2	TRBJ2-3	TRBD2	.	TGTGCCAGCAGCTTAGGTCTAGCGGGAGATACGCAGTATTTT	CASSLGLAGDTQYF
TRBV3-1/TRBV3-2	TRBJ2-5	.	few	TGTGCCAGCAGCCCATCTAGAGTACGGGAGACCCAGTACTTC	CASSPSRVRETQYF
TRBV15	TRBJ2-1	TRBD2	.	TGTGCCACCAGCAGCCGGACTAGCGGGGGCTCCTACAATGAGCAGTTCTTC	CATSSRTSGGSYNEQFF
TRBV3-1/TRBV3-2	TRBJ2-1	TRBD2	.	TGTGCCAGCAGCTTTAGACCCTGGACTAGCGGATTTTACAATGAGCAGTTCTTC	CASSFRPWTSGFYNEQFF
TRBV6-4	TRBJ1-2	.	.	TGTGCCAGCAGTGAGGGCGGTCAGGGCGAGTATGGCTACACCTTC	CASSEGGQGEYGYTF
TRBV5-4	TRBJ1-4	TRBD1	.	TGTGCCAGCAGCTTGAACAGGGGTGCAACTAATGAAAAACTGTTTTTT	CASSLNRGATNEKLFF
TRBV7-2	TRBJ2-5	.	.	TGTGCCAGCAGCGTCGCTAGGAGGCAAGAGACCCAGTACTTC	CASSVARRQETQYF
TRBV9	TRBJ1-1	.	.	TGTGCCAGCAGCGTAGTTTCGGCAGGGGACACTGAAGCTTTCTTT	CASSVVSAGDTEAFF
TRBV10-2	TRBJ1-6	.	.	TGCGCCAGCAGTGCCATTAACACTGGGGCTGGACCCCTCCACTTT	CASSAINTGAGPLHF
TRBV5-1	TRBJ2-5	TRBD1	once	TGCGCCAGCAGCTGGACAGGGGGGCAAGAGACCCAGTACTTC	CASSWTGGQETQYF
TRBV7-2	TRBJ2-3	.	few	TGTGCCAGCAGCTTAGAGGGGGTCGGCACAGATACGCAGTATTTT	CASSLEGVGTDTQYF
TRBV19	TRBJ1-6	TRBD1	.	TGTGCCAGTAGTATAACGGGAGACAGGGGTTCACCCCTCCACTTT	CASSITGDRGSPLHF
TRBV2	TRBJ2-1	TRBD1	.	TGTGCCAGCAGTGGACAGGGTAAGGGAGATTACAATGACGAGCAGTTCTTC	CASSGQGKGDYNDEQFF
TRBV6-1	TRBJ2-2	TRBD1	few	TGTGCCAGCAGTGGGCCCGGTAACAGGGGCACCGGGGAGCTGTTTTTT	CASSGPGNRGTGELFF
TRBV18	TRBJ2-1	.	.	TGTGCCAGCTCGCTCGGACTGCACAATGAGCAGTTCTTC	CASSLGLHNEQFF
TRBV6-5	TRBJ1-6	.	.	TGTGCCAGCAGTTACTTGGGGGCTGTCGATTCACCCCTCCACTTT	CASSYLGAVDSPLHF
TRBV27	TRBJ1-5	TRBD1	.	TGTGCCAGCAGAAGGAGACAGGGCGAGCAGCCCCAGCATTTT	CASRRRQGEQPQHF
TRBV5-1	TRBJ1-1	TRBD1	.	TGCGCCAGCACACTACAGGGGGCGGGCACTGAAGCTTTCTTT	CASTLQGAGTEAFF
TRBV12-3/TRBV12-4	TRBJ1-2	.	.	TGTGCCAGCAGCCTCGGACAGTTGAGGGGCTACACCTTC	CASSLGQLRGYTF
TRBV29-1	TRBJ2-2	TRBD2	.	TGCAGCGTTATTAGCGGGGGATCCGGGGAGCTGTTTTTT	CSVISGGSGELFF
TRBV6-2/TRBV6-3	TRBJ2-5	TRBD2	.	TGTGCCAGCAGTTACTCTGGCAGGGAGGGAGAGACCCAGTACTTC	CASSYSGREGETQYF
TRBV30	TRBJ2-2	TRBD2	once	TGTGCCTGGAGGAGACTAGCGGGATACACCGGGGAGCTGTTTTTT	CAWRRLAGYTGELFF
TRBV18	TRBJ2-3	TRBD2	.	TGTGCCAGCTCACCAGTCCTAGCGGGAGTGGGAGATACGCAGTATTTT	CASSPVLAGVGDTQYF
TRBV19	TRBJ1-5	TRBD1	.	TGTGCCACCGCGACCGGGACAGTTGGTCAGCCCCAGCATTTT	CATATGTVGQPQHF